This T cell receptor (beta chain) comes out of a study of human T cells and chemical hapten exposure. Study information: Sensitization involved placing 2% DPC onto an approximately 2 cm by approximately 2 cm region of upper inner arm skin. Patients, largely female, had alopecia areata, totalis or universalis.

Time point in this sample: patch test 1, 2 weeks after DPC sensitization. The sample's treatment: therapeutic diphenylcyclopropenone sensitization with weekly scalp DPC. With respect to this clonotype: Its antigen is unidentified.

General study results and limits: Expanded TCRs clustered into significantly more large CDR3 similarity groups than controls, the analysis revealed.

From the RACE reads, TCRdb called clonotypes with MiXCR, one entry per CDR3 protein. The sample has approximately 73,000 distinct CDR3 sequences; about 9.4% are singletons. The germline V gene encodes CDR1 SGHVS and CDR2 FNYEAQ. V was pared by 4 bases and J by 2 bases, with 24 bases between. The CDR3 has 18 amino acids. V gene TRBV7-6 combines with J gene TRBJ2-7, with a possible D match to TRBD1 (7 bases). This clonotype originated in a woman aged 50 to 60 with alopecia areata. Some clones in this sample may be carry-over from other donors' samples. The starting material was whole blood, obtained in connection with sensitization to the hapten diphenylcyclopropenone (DPC). The CDR3 DNA follows: TGTGCCAGCAGCTCTACCGTAATGACAGGGTCGGGGGCCTACGAGCAGTACTTC. It is translated as CASSSTVMTGSGAYEQYF.